The 32 T cell receptor beta chains presented below share a single source sample, sequenced in a study of PD-1 blockade in classical Hodgkin lymphoma. The assay was immunoSEQ multiplex PCR, and TCRdb's table has in-frame clones only and misses some. The sample has 65,000 to 95,000 clones, around 86% seen once. After autologous stem cell transplantation all patients relapsed, and prior brentuximab vedotin exposure differed between cohorts. This material consisted of peripheral blood mononuclear cells (PBMCs), taken at baseline. These receptors originate from a human donor with classical Hodgkin lymphoma.

This chain uses TRBV6-1 with TRBJ1-1; unclear D gene. The CDR3 has 13 amino acids. V dropped 3 bases and J dropped 6 bases, with 11 bases sitting between them. Germline values: CDR1 MNHNS, CDR2 SASEGT. In nucleotides, the CDR3 is TGTGCCAGCAGTGATTGGCGCAACTCTGAAGCTTTCTTT. Translating gives CASSDWRNSEAFF.

The rearrangement joins TRBV14 to TRBJ1-2; D not resolved. The V end was cut by 1 base, the J end by 3 bases, with 12 bases between. Germline lookup yields CDR1 SGHDN and CDR2 FVKESK. The CDR3 contains 15 residues. The CDR3 region is CASSQGTRTYYGYTF. In DNA, the CDR3 is TGTGCCAGCAGCCAAGGGACTAGGACCTACTATGGCTACACCTTC.

The chain joins TRBV6-1 to TRBJ2-5; D is unresolved. This CDR3 comprises 15 residues. The germline CDR1 and CDR2 sequences are MNHNS and SASEGT. Trimming cost V 5 bases and J 1 base, with 14 bases left between them. The CDR3 spells CASSMNRVSQETQYF. The CDR3 bases are TGTGCCAGCAGTATGAACCGGGTCTCCCAAGAGACCCAGTACTTC.

The rearrangement joins TRBV2 to TRBJ1-1; D call uncertain. The CDR3 covers 14 residues. Between the trimmed V and J ends, which lost 4 bases and 0 bases, there was a span of 9 bases. Germline V CDR1 and CDR2: SNHLY, FYNNEI. The CDR3 nucleotides are TGTGCCAGCAGTGTTTTAGAAATGAACACTGAAGCTTTCTTT. Translating gives CASSVLEMNTEAFF.

This clone was seen only once. The rearrangement uses TRBV4-3 and TRBJ1-1; D is uncertain. The germline V gene encodes CDR1 LGHNA and CDR2 YSLEER. The CDR3 sequence is 14 residues long. Trimming cost V 2 bases and J 3 bases, with 10 bases left between them. The CDR3 loop reads CASSQQRSYTEAFF. In nucleotides, the CDR3 is TGCGCCAGCAGCCAACAAAGGTCCTACACTGAAGCTTTCTTT.

This rearrangement joins TRBV10-1 to TRBJ1-1; D gene uncertain. CDR3 length: 11 amino acids. Germline V gives CDR1 WNHNN, CDR2 SYGVQD (reference sequence). Between the trimmed V and J ends, which lost 3 bases and 7 bases, there was a span of 6 bases. Written as DNA, the CDR3 is TGCGCCAGCAGTGATTCAGATGAAGCTTTCTTT. Translated, it gives CASSDSDEAFF.

The chain links TRBV7-9 to TRBJ2-1; no definite D call. Germline assignment: CDR1 SEHNR and CDR2 FQNEAQ (reference sequence). The CDR3 sequence is 14 residues long. V lost 5 bases and J lost 9, with 17 bases in between. The chain's CDR3 is CASSPVRNPGEQFF. In DNA form, the CDR3 reads TGTGCCAGCAGCCCAGTCCGAAACCCCGGTGAGCAGTTCTTC. The whole variable domain, remainder taken from reference TRBV7-9 and TRBJ2-1, is DTGVSQNPRHKITKRGQNVTFRCDPISEHNRLYWYRQTLGQGPEFLTYFQNEAQLEKSRLLSDRFSAERPKGSFSTLEIQRTEQGDSAMYLCASSPVRNPGEQFFGPGTRLTVL.

The chain combines TRBV30 with TRBJ2-1; 11 nucleotides line up with TRBD2. CDR3 length equals 16 residues. The germline V gene encodes CDR1 GTSNPN and CDR2 SVGIG (reference sequence). The trim removed 1 base at V and 3 bases at J, leaving 5 bases unmatched. This CDR3 reads CAWSGGTSGHYNEQFF. The DNA for the CDR3 is TGTGCCTGGAGTGGTGGGACTAGCGGCCACTACAATGAGCAGTTCTTC.

V is TRBV5-1 and J is TRBJ2-1; TRBD2 matches at 12 bases. CDR3 length: 15 amino acids. Germline V gene lookup returns CDR1 SGHRS and CDR2 YFSETQ. J was trimmed by 8 bases and V by 1 base; bases with no gene match: 4. The DNA for the CDR3 is TGCGCCAGCAGCTTGTCGACTAGCGGGAGCCATGAGCAGTTCTTC. Translated, it gives CASSLSTSGSHEQFF.

The rearrangement joins TRBV28 to TRBJ1-2, with 10 bases matching TRBD1. This CDR3 is 13 amino acids long. Germline CDR1 is MDHEN and CDR2 is SYDVKM. Trimming at V came to 5 bases and at J to 8 bases, leaving 5 bases not matched to a gene. CDR3 region: CASSTGQGSGYTF. DNA of the CDR3: TGTGCCAGCAGTACGGGACAGGGGTCCGGCTACACCTTC.

The chain joins TRBV5-1 to TRBJ2-5; D is perhaps TRBD1 (5 bases). V was trimmed by 3 bases and J by 5 bases, leaving 11 bases between them. CDR1 SGHRS and CDR2 YFSETQ come from the germline V gene. The CDR3 length is 13 residues. The CDR3 protein is CASSWTNGETQYF. CDR3 nucleotides: TGCGCCAGCAGCTGGACAAACGGGGAGACCCAGTACTTC.

The rearrangement links TRBV5-1 to TRBJ2-1; perhaps TRBD1 as D (5 bases). This CDR3 spans 15 amino acids. The V end lost 0 bases, the J end lost 6 bases, and 13 bases lay between the germline ends. CDR1 is SGHRS and CDR2 is YFSETQ in the germline V gene. The CDR3 nucleotides are TGCGCCAGCAGCTTGGAGGTGGGGCTGGGCAATGAGCAGTTCTTC. This translates into CASSLEVGLGNEQFF.

J is TRBJ1-1 and V is TRBV28, with 11 bases identical to TRBD1. Germline V gene sequence: CDR1 MDHEN, CDR2 SYDVKM. Trimming took 5 bases from V and 7 from J; bases not matched to a gene: 9. The CDR3 totals 15 residues. The DNA for the CDR3 is TGTGCCAGCAGTCTCCCGGACAGGGGGCGCTTTGAAGCTTTCTTT. Translation gives CASSLPDRGRFEAFF. Together with reference TRBV28 and TRBJ1-1, the CDR3 gives the full variable domain: DVKVTQSSRYLVKRTGEKVFLECVQDMDHENMFWYRQDPGLGLRLIYFSYDVKMKEKGDIPEGYSVSREKKERFSLILESASTNQTSMYLCASSLPDRGRFEAFFGQGTRLTVV.

V is TRBV6-6 and J is TRBJ2-1; 8 nucleotides line up with TRBD2. Germline assignment: CDR1 MNHNY and CDR2 SVGAGI (reference sequence). CDR3 size: 15 residues. With 5 bases clipped from V and 6 bases from J, the junction kept 9 bases outside the gene matches. CDR3 region: CASSGSGTSSNEQFF. As DNA, the CDR3 is TGTGCCAGCAGTGGTTCCGGGACTAGTAGCAATGAGCAGTTCTTC.

The J gene is TRBJ1-5, the V gene TRBV27, with 8 bases lining up with TRBD1. The ends lost 5 bases at V and 0 bases at J; junction bases unmatched: 3. The germline V gene has CDR1 MNHEY and CDR2 SMNVEV (reference sequence). CDR3 length: 15 amino acids. Here the CDR3 reads CASSETGDSNQPQHF. The CDR3 DNA reads TGTGCCAGCAGTGAGACAGGGGATAGCAATCAGCCCCAGCATTTT.

This clone was counted a few times. The chain recombines TRBV21-1 with TRBJ1-1; TRBD1, the D gene given by the table, was not confirmed from the DNA. TRBV21-1 is shown as a pseudogene. This CDR3 has 17 amino acids. Here the CDR3 reads CASSSLARQGQDTEAFF. CDR3 in DNA: TGTGCCAGCAGCTCCCTCGCCCGACAGGGGCAGGACACTGAAGCTTTCTTT.

This clone was detected a few times. This chain joins TRBV6-1 and TRBJ1-5; D gene ambiguous. V dropped 3 bases and J dropped 5 bases, with 14 bases sitting between them. The CDR3 is 15 residues long. The germline gives CDR1 MNHNS, CDR2 SASEGT. CDR3 nucleotide sequence: TGTGCCAGCAGTGACGAGACCCCTGGACATCAGCCCCAGCATTTT. Its protein is CASSDETPGHQPQHF.

The gene calls are TRBV6-5 and TRBJ1-6; perhaps TRBD1 as D (6 bases). CDR3 length equals 15 residues. V lost 0 bases and J lost 9, with 12 bases in between. The germline CDR1 and CDR2 sequences are MNHEY and SVGAGI. CDR3 loop: CASSYSDRTLSPLHF. In DNA, the CDR3 is TGTGCCAGCAGTTACTCAGACAGGACGCTTTCACCCCTCCACTTT.

This chain uses TRBV6-6 with TRBJ2-1, with 7 bases identical to TRBD2. Trimming took 5 bases from V and 12 from J; bases not matched to a gene: 13. The CDR3 length is 14 residues. Germline-derived CDR1 and CDR2 are MNHNY and SVGAGI (reference sequence). CDR3 DNA: TGTGCCAGCAGTCCCCTCCCCAGCGGGAAAGGGCAGTTCTTC. This translates into CASSPLPSGKGQFF.

The chain links TRBV7-9 to TRBJ1-1; TRBD1 might be the D (5 bases). Germline V gene data show CDR1 as SEHNR and CDR2 as FQNEAQ (reference sequence). The CDR3 totals 15 residues. V lost 5 bases to trimming and J lost 1 base, with 14 bases between them. CDR3 protein: CASSPKGTGNTEAFF. As DNA, the CDR3 is TGTGCCAGCAGCCCCAAAGGAACAGGGAACACTGAAGCTTTCTTT. Looking up the rest from reference TRBV7-9 and TRBJ1-1 gives the full variable domain: DTGVSQNPRHKITKRGQNVTFRCDPISEHNRLYWYRQTLGQGPEFLTYFQNEAQLEKSRLLSDRFSAERPKGSFSTLEIQRTEQGDSAMYLCASSPKGTGNTEAFFGQGTRLTVV.

The chain employs TRBV9 and TRBJ2-1; TRBD2 aligns across 11 bases. CDR3 length: 15 residues. CDR1 and CDR2 (germline): SGDLS, YYNGEE. The J segment lost 2 bases and the V segment lost 6 bases, leaving 4 bases of the junction unmatched. CDR3 sequence reads: CASKTGLAAYNEQFF. The CDR3 DNA follows: TGTGCCAGCAAAACGGGACTAGCGGCCTACAATGAGCAGTTCTTC. Variable domain in full (rest from reference TRBV9 and TRBJ2-1): DSGVTQTPKHLITATGQRVTLRCSPRSGDLSVYWYQQSLDQGLQFLIQYYNGEERAKGNILERFSAQQFPDLHSELNLSSLELGDSALYFCASKTGLAAYNEQFFGPGTRLTVL.

The rearrangement links TRBV19 to TRBJ2-7; 9 bases fit TRBD2. This CDR3 region has 17 residues. Trimming at V came to 3 bases and at J to 4 bases, leaving 13 bases not matched to a gene. Per germline, CDR1 LNHDA and CDR2 SQIVND (reference sequence). CDR3 nucleotide sequence: TGTGCCAGTAGTATTTCTTGGCGGGAGGGCCACTTGTACGAGCAGTACTTC. Its translation: CASSISWREGHLYEQYF.

The chain is built from TRBV19 and TRBJ2-7; 9 nucleotides line up with TRBD2. CDR1 and CDR2 (germline): LNHDA, SQIVND (reference sequence). The CDR3 consists of 14 residues. V was clipped by 4 bases and J by 3 bases; unmatched bases: 4. The CDR3 reads CASSTGLAFYEQYF. Here the CDR3 DNA reads TGTGCCAGTAGTACCGGACTAGCGTTCTACGAGCAGTACTTC.

This clone has only a few counts. The chain has TRBV30 and TRBJ1-5; D is undetermined. In germline, CDR1 is GTSNPN, CDR2 SVGIG (reference sequence). This CDR3 region has 13 residues. V gave up 3 bases and J gave up 6 bases, with 12 bases separating them. The CDR3 protein is CAWSWATRQPQHF. The CDR3, as DNA: TGTGCCTGGAGCTGGGCGACACGTCAGCCCCAGCATTTT.

The J gene is TRBJ2-7, the V gene TRBV4-3; D unclear. Deletions cut 0 bases from V and 2 bases from J, with 8 bases between. The CDR3 is 14 amino acids. Germline values: CDR1 LGHNA, CDR2 YSLEER. This CDR3 reads CASSQDLGTYEQYF. The CDR3 DNA sequence: TGCGCCAGCAGCCAAGATCTGGGGACCTACGAGCAGTACTTC.

CDR3 coding DNA: TGTGCCTGGGCGCCGGGTAGCTACAATGAGCAGTTCTTC. Amino acids: CAWAPGSYNEQFF. The V call is TRBV30, the J call TRBJ2-1; D remains ambiguous. V was shortened by 5 bases and J by 3 bases, with 11 bases between the two germline ends. Looked up from germline, CDR1 is GTSNPN and CDR2 is SVGIG (reference sequence). The CDR3 covers 13 residues.

The chain employs TRBV7-9 and TRBJ1-3; D uncertain. Trimming removed 1 base from V and 1 base from J, with 11 bases in between. There are 16 residues in the CDR3. The germline V gene has CDR1 SEHNR and CDR2 FQNEAQ (reference sequence). The CDR3 loop reads CASSLGTAASGNTIYF. In nucleotides, the CDR3 is TGTGCCAGCAGCTTAGGGACGGCCGCATCTGGAAACACCATATATTTT.

The chain employs TRBV18 and TRBJ1-1; D is unresolved. The CDR3 length is 15 residues. CDR1 and CDR2 from the germline V gene are KGHSH and LQKENI. Between the trimmed V and J ends, which lost 6 bases and 5 bases, there was a span of 19 bases. The DNA for the CDR3 is TGTGCCAGCTCCCCCCGGAGTACCGACTATACTGAAGCTTTCTTT. This encodes CASSPRSTDYTEAFF.

The chain uses TRBV5-4 and TRBJ1-4; possible D gene TRBD1, 5 bases. Germline V gene sequence: CDR1 SGHNT, CDR2 YYREEE (reference sequence). The CDR3 has 14 amino acids. V was shortened by 7 bases and J by 5 bases, with 15 bases between the two germline ends. This CDR3 reads CASSRDGRNEKLFF. As DNA, the CDR3 is TGTGCCAGCTCGCGGGACGGGAGGAATGAAAAACTGTTTTTT. Supplemented by reference TRBV5-4 and TRBJ1-4, the full variable domain reads ETGVTQSPTHLIKTRGQQVTLRCSSQSGHNTVSWYQQALGQGPQFIFQYYREEENGRGNFPPRFSGLQFPNYSSELNVNALELDDSALYLCASSRDGRNEKLFFGSGTQLSVL.

The chain joins TRBV25-1 to TRBJ2-6; D unclear. Per the germline V gene, CDR1 is MGHDK and CDR2 is SYGVNS. The CDR3 length is 10 residues. V was shortened by 6 bases and J by 10 bases, with 4 bases between the two germline ends. CDR3 sequence (DNA): TGTGCCAGCAGGGGGAACGTCCTGACTTTC. Amino acid sequence: CASRGNVLTF. Full variable domain (missing parts from reference TRBV25-1 and TRBJ2-6): EADIYQTPRYLVIGTGKKITLECSQTMGHDKMYWYQQDPGMELHLIHYSYGVNSTEKGDLSSESTVSRIRTEHFPLTLESARPSHTSQYLCASRGNVLTFGAGSRLTVL.

The genes are TRBV6-6 and TRBJ2-1; 9 nucleotides align to TRBD2. Trimming removed 7 bases from V and 2 bases from J; junction bases left unmatched: 6. The CDR3 is 15 residues long. The germline V gene encodes CDR1 MNHNY and CDR2 SVGAGI (reference sequence). CDR3 nucleotides: TGTGCCAGCAACTCTGGCGGGAGGGCCTACAATGAGCAGTTCTTC. Translated: CASNSGGRAYNEQFF.

This chain links TRBV7-2 with TRBJ2-1; TRBD1 matches 12 bases. The V gene's germline CDR1 is SGHTA and CDR2 FQGNSA. V trimming: 7 bases; J trimming: 8 bases; junction bases outside the gene matches: 9. CDR3 size: 15 residues. The DNA for the CDR3 is TGTGCCAGCAATAATCGGGACAGGGGGCTCCATGAGCAGTTCTTC. Amino acids: CASNNRDRGLHEQFF.